The clone carrying this TCR beta chain has more than one count but fewer than ten. These data originate in a study of blood T cells in healthy people across ages. Primed by a sample-barcoded 5' primer and a J-beta primer mix, a second PCR proceeded for about 6 to 12 cycles. From the 5' RACE reads, TCRdb called clonotypes with MiXCR, one entry per CDR3 protein. The table shows fewer than 2,000,000 distinct CDR3 sequences, with roughly 43% occurring only once. Germline loops: CDR1 LGHNA, CDR2 YNFKEQ. Trimming cost V 4 bases and J 7 bases; bases outside gene matches: 7. The length of the CDR3 is 16 residues.

The clonotype was recovered from a human donor in good health. The V and J genes are TRBV4-2 and TRBJ1-4; TRBD1 aligns across 12 bases. Sequenced: blood. CDR3 amino acids: CASSPGTGGGGEKLFF. CDR3 in DNA: TGTGCCAGCAGCCCCGGGACAGGGGGCGGAGGTGAAAAACTGTTTTTT.